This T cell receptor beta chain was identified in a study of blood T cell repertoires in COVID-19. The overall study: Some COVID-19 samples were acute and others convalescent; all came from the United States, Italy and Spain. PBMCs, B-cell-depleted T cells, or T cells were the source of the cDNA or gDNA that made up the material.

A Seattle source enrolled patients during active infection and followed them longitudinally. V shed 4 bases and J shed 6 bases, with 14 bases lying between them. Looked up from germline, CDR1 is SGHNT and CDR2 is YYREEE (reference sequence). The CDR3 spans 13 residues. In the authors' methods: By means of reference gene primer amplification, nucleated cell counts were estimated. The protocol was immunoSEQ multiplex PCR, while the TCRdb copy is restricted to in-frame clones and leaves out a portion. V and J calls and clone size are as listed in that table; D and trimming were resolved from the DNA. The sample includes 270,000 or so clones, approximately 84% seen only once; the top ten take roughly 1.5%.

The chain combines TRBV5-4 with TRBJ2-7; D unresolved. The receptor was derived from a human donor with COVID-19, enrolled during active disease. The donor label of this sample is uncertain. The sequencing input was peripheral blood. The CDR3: CASSEGIGFEQYF. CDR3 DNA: TGTGCCAGCAGCGAAGGAATCGGGTTCGAGCAGTACTTC.